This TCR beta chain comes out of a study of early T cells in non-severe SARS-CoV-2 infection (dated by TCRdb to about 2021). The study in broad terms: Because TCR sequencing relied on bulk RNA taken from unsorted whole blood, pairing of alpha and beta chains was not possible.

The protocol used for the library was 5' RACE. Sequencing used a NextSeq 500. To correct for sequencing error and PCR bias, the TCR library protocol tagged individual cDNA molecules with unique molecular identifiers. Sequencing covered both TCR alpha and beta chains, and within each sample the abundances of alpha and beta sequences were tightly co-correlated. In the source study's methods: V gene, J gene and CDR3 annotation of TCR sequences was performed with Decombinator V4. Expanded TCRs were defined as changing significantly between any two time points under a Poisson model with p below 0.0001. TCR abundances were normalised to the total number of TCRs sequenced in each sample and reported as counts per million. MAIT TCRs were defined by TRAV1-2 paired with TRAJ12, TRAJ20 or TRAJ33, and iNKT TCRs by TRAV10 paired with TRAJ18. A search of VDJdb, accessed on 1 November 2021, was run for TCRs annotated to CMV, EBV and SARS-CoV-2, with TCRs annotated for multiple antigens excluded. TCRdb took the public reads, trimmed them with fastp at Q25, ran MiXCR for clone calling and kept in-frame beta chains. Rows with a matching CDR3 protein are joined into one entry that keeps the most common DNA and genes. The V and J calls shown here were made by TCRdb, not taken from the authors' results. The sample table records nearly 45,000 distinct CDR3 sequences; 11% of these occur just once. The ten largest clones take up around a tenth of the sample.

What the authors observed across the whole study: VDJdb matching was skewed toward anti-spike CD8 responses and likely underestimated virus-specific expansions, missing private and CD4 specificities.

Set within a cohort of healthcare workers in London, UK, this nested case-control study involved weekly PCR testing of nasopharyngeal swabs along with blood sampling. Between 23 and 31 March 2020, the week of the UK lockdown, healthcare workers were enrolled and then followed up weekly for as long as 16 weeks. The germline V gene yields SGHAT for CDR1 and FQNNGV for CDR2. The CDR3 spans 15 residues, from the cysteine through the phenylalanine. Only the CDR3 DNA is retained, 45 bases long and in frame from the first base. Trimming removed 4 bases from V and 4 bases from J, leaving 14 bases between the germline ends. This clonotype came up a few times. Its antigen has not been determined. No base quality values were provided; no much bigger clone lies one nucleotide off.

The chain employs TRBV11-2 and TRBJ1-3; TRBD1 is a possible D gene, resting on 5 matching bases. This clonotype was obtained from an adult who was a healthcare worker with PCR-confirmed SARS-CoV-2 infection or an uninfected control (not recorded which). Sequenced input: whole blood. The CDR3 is CASSSDGGGGNTIYF. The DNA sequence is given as TGTGCCAGCAGCTCCGATGGGGGAGGAGGAAACACCATATATTTT.